This passage covers 17 T cell receptor beta chains from one sample sequenced in a study of cytomegalovirus exposure and HLA in healthy donors. The PCR used 60 Vbeta and 13 Jbeta primers. Sequencing was performed with immunoSEQ multiplex PCR; in TCRdb, only in-frame clones are kept and a portion is missing. The sample data list approximately 120,000 clones. The sequenced material came from PBMCs. These receptors were obtained from a woman aged 60-75 years in good health and CMV-seronegative.

V usage is TRBV28 and J usage is TRBJ1-6, with D uncertain. CDR1 is MDHEN, CDR2 SYDVKM, per germline. V was shortened by 7 bases and J by 7 bases, with 11 bases between the two germline ends. The CDR3 spans 13 residues. CDR3 in amino acids: CASTPLRNSPLHF. CDR3 DNA: TGTGCCAGCACCCCACTTCGGAATTCACCCCTCCACTTT.

The chain uses TRBV5-6 and TRBJ2-3; no firm D call. Germline V gene lookup returns CDR1 SGHDT and CDR2 YYEEEE. CDR3 length: 12 residues. Trimming stripped 1 base from V and 11 bases from J, with 11 bases between. The CDR3 spells CASSLYQRKQYF. Written as DNA, the CDR3 is TGTGCCAGCAGCTTGTACCAGCGAAAGCAGTATTTT.

CDR3 loop: CASNAGRIYGYTF. The CDR3, as DNA: TGTGCCAGTAACGCGGGACGGATCTATGGCTACACCTTC. The V gene is TRBV19, the J gene TRBJ1-2; a weak D match, TRBD1 (5 bases). V lost 7 bases to trimming and J lost 4 bases, with 13 bases between them. Germline lookup yields CDR1 LNHDA and CDR2 SQIVND (reference sequence). The CDR3 extends over 13 amino acids.

The J gene is TRBJ1-1, the V gene TRBV7-9; the match to TRBD1 covers 7 bases. The CDR3 spans 15 residues. The trim removed 5 bases at V and 5 bases at J, leaving 11 bases unmatched. CDR1 and CDR2 from the germline V gene are SEHNR and FQNEAQ (reference sequence). CDR3 DNA: TGTGCCAGCAGCCGACAGGGTCTAGCTCGGACTGAAGCTTTCTTT. This sequence encodes CASSRQGLARTEAFF.

The gene calls are TRBV12-5 and TRBJ2-2, with 11 bases lining up with TRBD2. V lost 5 bases, J lost 5 bases, and 7 bases stayed unmatched. The CDR3 is 16 amino acids. The germline CDR1 and CDR2 sequences are LGHNT and FRNRAP. The CDR3, as DNA: TGTGCTAGTGGTCCTAGCGGGAGGTTGGGGACCGGGGAGCTGTTTTTT. Protein: CASGPSGRLGTGELFF.

The genes are TRBV2 and TRBJ2-5, with TRBD2 matching 10 bases. V was pared by 4 bases and J by 3 bases, with 8 bases of the junction left unmatched. This CDR3 region has 16 residues. CDR1 and CDR2 (germline): SNHLY, FYNNEI. The CDR3 loop is CASSVERGGVEETQYF. Here the CDR3 DNA reads TGTGCCAGCAGTGTGGAGCGGGGGGGGGTCGAAGAGACCCAGTACTTC.

V is TRBV28 and J is TRBJ1-6; weak D call: TRBD1 (5 bases). The CDR3 is made up of 16 amino acids. Germline CDR1 and CDR2: MDHEN and SYDVKM. V gave up 6 bases and J gave up 11 bases, with 23 bases separating them. CDR3 amino acids: CASSPPRQGGRAPLHF. The DNA for the CDR3 is TGTGCCAGCAGCCCCCCGCGCCAGGGTGGAAGGGCACCCCTCCACTTT. The entire variable domain, with the rest obtained from reference TRBV28 and TRBJ1-6, is as follows: DVKVTQSSRYLVKRTGEKVFLECVQDMDHENMFWYRQDPGLGLRLIYFSYDVKMKEKGDIPEGYSVSREKKERFSLILESASTNQTSMYLCASSPPRQGGRAPLHFGNGTRLTVT.

The J gene is TRBJ2-5, the V gene TRBV5-1, with TRBD2 matching 10 bases. V lost 1 base and J lost 1; bases outside the gene matches: 4. Per the germline V gene, CDR1 is SGHRS and CDR2 is YFSETQ. The CDR3 is 16 residues long. The chain's CDR3 is CASSLIPSGGQETQYF. The CDR3 nucleotides are TGCGCCAGCAGCTTGATTCCTAGCGGGGGCCAAGAGACCCAGTACTTC.

The chain carries TRBV11-2 and TRBJ1-6; no firm D call. Germline lookup yields CDR1 SGHAT and CDR2 FQNNGV. V lost 5 bases to trimming and J lost 3 bases, with 14 bases between them. This CDR3 comprises 16 residues. The CDR3 is CASSISPGLYNSPLHF. The CDR3 DNA reads as TGTGCCAGCAGCATATCACCGGGTCTCTATAATTCACCCCTCCACTTT.

The chain joins TRBV4-1 to TRBJ2-5; 9 bases match TRBD1. The J call may be faulty, since TRBJ2-7 better matches the DNA end. CDR3 size: 15 residues. In germline, CDR1 is MGHRA, CDR2 YSYEKL. This CDR3 is CASSQGGQGGYEQYF. CDR3 DNA sequence: TGCGCCAGCAGCCAAGGGGGACAGGGAGGCTACGAGCAGTACTTC.

V usage is TRBV28 and J usage is TRBJ1-1; D gene unclear. With 3 bases removed from V and 1 base from J, the gap between germline ends came to 6 bases. CDR1 is MDHEN, CDR2 SYDVKM, per germline. The CDR3 is 13 residues long. The DNA of the CDR3 is TGTGCCAGCAGTTTCCGACAGAACACTGAAGCTTTCTTT. It encodes CASSFRQNTEAFF.

The chain recombines TRBV2 with TRBJ1-4, with D perhaps matching TRBD1 (5 bases). Germline CDR1 reads SNHLY; CDR2 reads FYNNEI. Trimming took 2 bases from V and 5 from J, leaving 15 bases between them. The CDR3 totals 16 residues. CDR3 protein: CASSEPHRSGNEKLFF. CDR3 nucleotides: TGTGCCAGCAGTGAACCTCACCGGTCAGGGAATGAAAAACTGTTTTTT.

The rearrangement uses TRBV5-1 and TRBJ1-4; 9 nucleotides agree with TRBD1. The CDR3 extends over 14 amino acids. J lost 6 bases, V lost 4 bases, and 4 bases had no gene match. Germline V gene lookup returns CDR1 SGHRS and CDR2 YFSETQ. CDR3 bases: TGCGCCAGCAGCCTACAGGGGGCTTATGAAAAACTGTTTTTT. Translated: CASSLQGAYEKLFF.

The chain joins TRBV7-2 to TRBJ2-7; D is ambiguous. Trimming took 5 bases from V and 3 from J, leaving 5 bases between them. The germline CDR1 and CDR2 sequences are SGHTA and FQGNSA. This CDR3 contains 11 residues. CDR3 sequence reads: CASSRDYEQYF. The CDR3 DNA reads TGTGCCAGCAGCCGCGACTACGAGCAGTACTTC.

The rearrangement links TRBV5-1 to TRBJ1-1; 11 bases match TRBD1. Germline V gene sequence: CDR1 SGHRS, CDR2 YFSETQ. The CDR3 contains 19 residues. Trimming removed 4 bases from V and 0 bases from J; junction bases left unmatched: 14. The CDR3 DNA sequence: TGCGCCAGCAGCCCACGGACAGGGGGCCTTTATACTGTGAACACTGAAGCTTTCTTT. Its protein is CASSPRTGGLYTVNTEAFF. The full variable domain, with the rest looked up from reference TRBV5-1 and TRBJ1-1, is KAGVTQTPRYLIKTRGQQVTLSCSPISGHRSVSWYQQTPGQGLQFLFEYFSETQRNKGNFPGRFSGRQFSNSRSEMNVSTLELGDSALYLCASSPRTGGLYTVNTEAFFGQGTRLTVV.

The chain carries TRBV28 and TRBJ2-7, with 13 bases identical to TRBD2. Germline trimming cut 5 bases from V and 1 base from J; bases unmatched to any gene: 11. In germline, CDR1 is MDHEN, CDR2 SYDVKM. The CDR3 runs 18 residues. For the CDR3, the DNA is TGTGCCAGCAGTCTCACAGGGCTACTAGCGGGAGGGTCCTACGAGCAGTACTTC. Translation: CASSLTGLLAGGSYEQYF.

The J gene is TRBJ2-7, the V gene TRBV6-5, with a weak D call TRBD2 (7 bases). CDR3 length: 16 residues. V lost 2 bases to trimming and J lost 2 bases, with 16 bases between them. The germline gives CDR1 MNHEY, CDR2 SVGAGI. DNA of the CDR3: TGTGCCAGCAGTTACCAAGGGGGGGCAGTCCCCTACGAGCAGTACTTC. Translating gives CASSYQGGAVPYEQYF.